The T cell receptor (beta chain) described here comes from a study of T cells in Graves' hyperthyroidism and ophthalmopathy. Whole-study context: Pretreatment peripheral blood was obtained at initial diagnosis.

RNA transcripts yielded amplified TCR beta CDR3 regions. Using the HTBI primer set, a first-round RT-PCR was run on the TCR CDR3. TCRdb re-derived calls from the multiplex PCR reads in MiXCR, one entry per CDR3 protein. The data hold hundreds of thousands of distinct CDR3 sequences, with 13% to 15% observed a single time. V was shortened by 2 bases and J by 1 base, with 5 bases between the two germline ends. Germline CDR1 DFQATT, CDR2 SNEGSKA (reference sequence). This CDR3 region has 12 residues. This clonotype was picked up many times. Input material: blood. The chain links TRBV20-1 to TRBJ1-1; D is possibly TRBD1 (5 bases). The clonotype was recovered from a woman aged 45-60 years with Graves' ophthalmopathy. DNA of the CDR3: TGCAGTGCTAGAAGGGGGAACACTGAAGCTTTCTTT. Translation: CSARRGNTEAFF.